This record looks at one T cell receptor (beta chain) sequence and its context. This specimen belongs to a study of blood T cell repertoires in COVID-19. Produced via immunoSEQ multiplex PCR; TCRdb's table is partial and in-frame only. The table has more than 150,000 clones, around 73% seen once. The CDR3 spans 15 residues. Losses at the gene ends were 3 bases for V and 5 bases for J; bases not matched to a gene: 7. The germline gives CDR1 LNHDA, CDR2 SQIVND (reference sequence). Self-reported history from a screening survey and questionnaire set each donor's cohort. This receptor was obtained from a woman in her 50s who had recovered from COVID-19. The chain employs TRBV19 and TRBJ2-5; 9 bases match TRBD2. The source material was PBMCs or T cells enriched from blood (not recorded which). CDR3 in amino acids: CASSIVGGRGETQYF. The CDR3 DNA reads TGTGCCAGTAGTATCGTCGGCGGGAGGGGGGAGACCCAGTACTTC.